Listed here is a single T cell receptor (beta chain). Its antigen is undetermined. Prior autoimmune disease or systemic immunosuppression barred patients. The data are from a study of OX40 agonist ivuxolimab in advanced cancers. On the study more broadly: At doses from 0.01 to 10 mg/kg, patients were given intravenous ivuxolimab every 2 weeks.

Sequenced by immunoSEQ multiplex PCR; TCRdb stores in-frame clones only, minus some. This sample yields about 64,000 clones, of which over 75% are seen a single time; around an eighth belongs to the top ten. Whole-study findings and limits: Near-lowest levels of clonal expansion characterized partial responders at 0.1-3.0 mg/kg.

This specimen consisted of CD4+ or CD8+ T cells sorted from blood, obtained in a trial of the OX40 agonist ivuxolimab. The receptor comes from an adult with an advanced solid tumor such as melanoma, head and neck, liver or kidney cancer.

The CDR3: CASSQISSYEQYF. The DNA for the CDR3 is TGCGCCAGCAGCCAAATAAGCTCCTACGAGCAGTACTTC. The chain joins TRBV4-1 to TRBJ2-7, with D unclear. This CDR3 has 13 amino acids. The V gene's germline CDR1 is MGHRA and CDR2 YSYEKL. With 2 bases removed from V and 0 bases from J, the gap between germline ends came to 5 bases.